This record concerns one T cell receptor (beta chain) sequence. Antigen unknown. Sequencing was performed with immunoSEQ multiplex PCR; in TCRdb, only in-frame clones are kept and a portion is missing. In the table there are tens of thousands of clones, 70% to 90% of which are singletons. The CDR3 covers 19 residues. Trimming left V 6 bases short and J 1 base short, with 27 bases between. Germline CDR1 WNHNN, CDR2 SYGVQD (reference sequence). The entry originates in a study of T cell responses to AZD1222 COVID-19 vaccine. Study overall: Second-dose intervals of approximately 4 or approximately 12 weeks were pooled. General study findings and limits: Elevations in Spike-specific TCR breadth and depth followed administration of two AZD1222 doses. At baseline, just 6 or 7 AZD1222 recipients tested seropositive.

The V call is TRBV10-1, the J call TRBJ2-5, with D perhaps TRBD1 or TRBD2 (6 bases each). The origin of this receptor is an adult in good health. The specimen comprised peripheral blood, sampled on day 0 of AZD1222 vaccination. The CDR3 is CASREVSRGAKRGQETQYF. The DNA for the CDR3 is TGCGCCAGCAGGGAGGTCTCGAGGGGGGCCAAACGGGGCCAAGAGACCCAGTACTTC.